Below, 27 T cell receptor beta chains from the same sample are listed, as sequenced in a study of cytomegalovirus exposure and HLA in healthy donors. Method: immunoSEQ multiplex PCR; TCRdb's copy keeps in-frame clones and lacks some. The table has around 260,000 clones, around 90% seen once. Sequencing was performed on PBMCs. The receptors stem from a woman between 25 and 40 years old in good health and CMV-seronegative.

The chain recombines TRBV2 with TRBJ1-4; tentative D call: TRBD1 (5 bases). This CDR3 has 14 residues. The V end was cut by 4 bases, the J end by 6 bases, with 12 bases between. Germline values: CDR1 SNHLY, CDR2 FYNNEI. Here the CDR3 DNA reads TGTGCCAGCAGTGTCAGGGCTCAGGATGAAAAACTGTTTTTT. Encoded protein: CASSVRAQDEKLFF.

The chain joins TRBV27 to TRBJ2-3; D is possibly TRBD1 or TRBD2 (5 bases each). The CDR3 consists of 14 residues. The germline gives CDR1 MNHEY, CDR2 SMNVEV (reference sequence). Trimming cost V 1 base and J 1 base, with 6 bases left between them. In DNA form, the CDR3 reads TGTGCCAGCAGTTTATGGGACCGCACAGATACGCAGTATTTT. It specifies CASSLWDRTDTQYF.

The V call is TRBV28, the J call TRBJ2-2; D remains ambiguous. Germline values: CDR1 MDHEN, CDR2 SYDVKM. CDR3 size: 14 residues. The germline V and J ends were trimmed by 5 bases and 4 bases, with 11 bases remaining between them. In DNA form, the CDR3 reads TGTGCCAGCAGTCCTGTTAGGAGCACCGGGGAGCTGTTTTTT. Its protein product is CASSPVRSTGELFF.

CDR3 bases: TGTGCCAGCATCCCTAGGGGGGTTGGCACTGAAGCTTTCTTT. Translating gives CASIPRGVGTEAFF. The J gene is TRBJ1-1, the V gene TRBV6-6, with D perhaps TRBD1 (6 bases). Trimming pared 7 bases from V and 4 bases from J, leaving 16 bases between. Germline V gives CDR1 MNHNY, CDR2 SVGAGI (reference sequence). This CDR3 has 14 residues.

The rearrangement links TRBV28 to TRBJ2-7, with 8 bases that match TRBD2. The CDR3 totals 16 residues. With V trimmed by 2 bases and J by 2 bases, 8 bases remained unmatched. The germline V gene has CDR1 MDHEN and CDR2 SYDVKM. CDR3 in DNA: TGTGCCAGCAGTTTAGGGGCGGGAGGCCTAACCTACGAGCAGTACTTC. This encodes CASSLGAGGLTYEQYF.

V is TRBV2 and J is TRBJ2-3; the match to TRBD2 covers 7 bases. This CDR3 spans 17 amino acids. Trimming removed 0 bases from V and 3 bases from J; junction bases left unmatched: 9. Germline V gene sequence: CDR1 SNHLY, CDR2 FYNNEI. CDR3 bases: TGTGCCAGCAGTGAAGCGCGAAGCGTGGGGGGGACAGATACGCAGTATTTT. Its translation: CASSEARSVGGTDTQYF.

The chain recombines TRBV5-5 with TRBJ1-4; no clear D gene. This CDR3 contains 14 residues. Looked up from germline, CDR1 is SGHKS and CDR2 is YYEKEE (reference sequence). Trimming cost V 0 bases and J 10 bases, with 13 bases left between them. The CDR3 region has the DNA TGTGCCAGCAGCTTGGCCATAGAGTTAGGAAAACTGTTTTTT. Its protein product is CASSLAIELGKLFF.

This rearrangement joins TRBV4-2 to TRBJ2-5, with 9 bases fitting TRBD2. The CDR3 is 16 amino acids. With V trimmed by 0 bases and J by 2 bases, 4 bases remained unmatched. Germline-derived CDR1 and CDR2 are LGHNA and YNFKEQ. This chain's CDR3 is CASSQESGRMQETQYF. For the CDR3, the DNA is TGTGCCAGCAGCCAAGAAAGCGGGAGGATGCAAGAGACCCAGTACTTC.

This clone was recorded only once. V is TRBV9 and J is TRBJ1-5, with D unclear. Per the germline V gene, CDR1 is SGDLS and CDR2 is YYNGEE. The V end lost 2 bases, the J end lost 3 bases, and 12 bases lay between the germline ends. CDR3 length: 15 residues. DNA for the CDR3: TGTGCCAGCAGCGTTGGGTCCTCGGTCAATCAGCCCCAGCATTTT. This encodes CASSVGSSVNQPQHF.

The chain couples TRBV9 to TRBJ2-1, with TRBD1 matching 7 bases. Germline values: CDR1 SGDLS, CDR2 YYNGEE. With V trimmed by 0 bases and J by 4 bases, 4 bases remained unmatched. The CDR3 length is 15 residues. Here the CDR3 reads CASSVEGTAYNEQFF. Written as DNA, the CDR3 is TGTGCCAGCAGCGTAGAGGGGACAGCGTACAATGAGCAGTTCTTC.

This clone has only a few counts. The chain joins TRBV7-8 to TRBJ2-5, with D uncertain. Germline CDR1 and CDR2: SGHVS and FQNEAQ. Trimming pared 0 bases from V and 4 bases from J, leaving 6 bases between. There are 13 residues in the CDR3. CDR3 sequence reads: CASSLATTETQYF. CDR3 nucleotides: TGTGCCAGCAGCTTAGCCACTACAGAGACCCAGTACTTC.

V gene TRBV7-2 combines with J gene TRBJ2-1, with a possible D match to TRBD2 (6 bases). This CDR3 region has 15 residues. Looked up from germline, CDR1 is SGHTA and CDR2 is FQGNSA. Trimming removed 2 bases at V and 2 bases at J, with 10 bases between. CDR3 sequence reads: CASSLNGRPYNEQFF. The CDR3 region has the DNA TGTGCCAGCAGCTTAAACGGGAGACCCTACAATGAGCAGTTCTTC.

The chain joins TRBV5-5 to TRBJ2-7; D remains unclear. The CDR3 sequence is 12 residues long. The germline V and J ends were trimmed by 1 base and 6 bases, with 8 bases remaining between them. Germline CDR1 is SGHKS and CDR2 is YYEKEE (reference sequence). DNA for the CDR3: TGTGCCAGCAGCTTGACCGACTTCGAGCAGTACTTC. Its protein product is CASSLTDFEQYF.

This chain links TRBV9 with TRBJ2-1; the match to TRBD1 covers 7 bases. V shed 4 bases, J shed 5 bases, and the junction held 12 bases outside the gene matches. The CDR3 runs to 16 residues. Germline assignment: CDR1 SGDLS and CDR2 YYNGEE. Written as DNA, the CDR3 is TGTGCCAGCAGCCTCAGGAGACAGGGTGATAACAATGAGCAGTTCTTC. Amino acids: CASSLRRQGDNNEQFF.

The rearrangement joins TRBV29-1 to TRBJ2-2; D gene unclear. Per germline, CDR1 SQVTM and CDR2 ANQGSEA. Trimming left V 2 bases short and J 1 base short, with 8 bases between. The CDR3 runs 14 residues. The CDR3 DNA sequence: TGCAGCGTTGAAACCCCTGGGAACACCGGGGAGCTGTTTTTT. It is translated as CSVETPGNTGELFF.

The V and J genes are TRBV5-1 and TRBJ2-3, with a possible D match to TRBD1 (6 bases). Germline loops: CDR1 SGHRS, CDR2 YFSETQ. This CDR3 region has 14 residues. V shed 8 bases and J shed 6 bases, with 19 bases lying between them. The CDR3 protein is CASKGVGRDDTQYF. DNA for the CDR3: TGCGCCAGTAAGGGGGTAGGCCGAGACGATACGCAGTATTTT.

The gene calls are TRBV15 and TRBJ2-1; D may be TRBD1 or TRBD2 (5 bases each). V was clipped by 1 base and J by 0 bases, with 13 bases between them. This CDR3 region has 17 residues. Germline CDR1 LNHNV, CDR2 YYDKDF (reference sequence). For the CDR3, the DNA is TGTGCCACCAGCAGAGTAGGGGCTAGCTTCTCCTACAATGAGCAGTTCTTC. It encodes CATSRVGASFSYNEQFF.

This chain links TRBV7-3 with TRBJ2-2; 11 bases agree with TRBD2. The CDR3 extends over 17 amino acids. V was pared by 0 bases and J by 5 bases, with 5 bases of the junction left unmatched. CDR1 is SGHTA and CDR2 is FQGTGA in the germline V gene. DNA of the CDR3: TGTGCCAGCAGCTTAACCCCGGGACTAGCGGAGACCGGGGAGCTGTTTTTT. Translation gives CASSLTPGLAETGELFF.

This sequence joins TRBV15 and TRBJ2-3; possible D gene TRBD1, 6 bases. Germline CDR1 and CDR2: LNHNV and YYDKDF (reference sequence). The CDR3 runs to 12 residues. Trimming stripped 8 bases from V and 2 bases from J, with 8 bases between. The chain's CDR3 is CATGGLTDTQYF. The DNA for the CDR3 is TGTGCCACCGGGGGCCTCACAGATACGCAGTATTTT.

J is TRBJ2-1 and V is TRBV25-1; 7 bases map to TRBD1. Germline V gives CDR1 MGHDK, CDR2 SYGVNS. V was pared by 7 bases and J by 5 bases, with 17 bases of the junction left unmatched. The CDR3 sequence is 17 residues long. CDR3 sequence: CASTPGTAKWSNNEQFF. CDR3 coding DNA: TGTGCCAGCACACCCGGGACAGCAAAATGGTCCAACAATGAGCAGTTCTTC.

The CDR3 sequence: CASSTMGDSYEQYF. CDR3 bases: TGTGCCAGTAGTACTATGGGAGACAGCTACGAGCAGTACTTC. The V call is TRBV19, the J call TRBJ2-7; either TRBD1 or TRBD2 may supply D (5 bases each). Germline-derived CDR1 and CDR2 are LNHDA and SQIVND (reference sequence). V lost 4 bases and J lost 3, with 13 bases in between. The CDR3 is made up of 14 amino acids.

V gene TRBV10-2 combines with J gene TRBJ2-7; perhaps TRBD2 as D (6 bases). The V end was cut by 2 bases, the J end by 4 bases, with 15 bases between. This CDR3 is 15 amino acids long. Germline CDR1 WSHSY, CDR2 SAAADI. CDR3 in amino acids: CASSERRGLDYEQYF. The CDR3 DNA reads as TGCGCCAGCAGTGAGAGGCGGGGATTGGATTACGAGCAGTACTTC.

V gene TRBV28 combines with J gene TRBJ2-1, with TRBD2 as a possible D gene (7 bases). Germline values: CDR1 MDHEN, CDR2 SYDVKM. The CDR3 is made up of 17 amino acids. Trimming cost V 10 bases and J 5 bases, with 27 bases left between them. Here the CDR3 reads CATRPTHGGRTNNEQFF. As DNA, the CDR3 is TGTGCCACCCGGCCGACCCACGGGGGGCGAACTAACAATGAGCAGTTCTTC.

CDR3 amino acids: CASSSLSEQFF. The CDR3 nucleotides are TGTGCCAGCAGTTCGTTAAGTGAGCAGTTCTTC. The chain uses TRBV28 and TRBJ2-1; D is uncertain. V dropped 4 bases and J dropped 9 bases, with 7 bases sitting between them. The germline CDR1 and CDR2 sequences are MDHEN and SYDVKM. The CDR3 extends over 11 amino acids.

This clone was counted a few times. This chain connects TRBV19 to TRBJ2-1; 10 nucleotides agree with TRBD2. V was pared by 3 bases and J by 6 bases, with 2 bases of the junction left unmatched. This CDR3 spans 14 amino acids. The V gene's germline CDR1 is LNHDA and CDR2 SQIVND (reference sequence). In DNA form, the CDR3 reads TGTGCCAGTAGTATGGGGACTAGCGTCAATGAGCAGTTCTTC. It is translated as CASSMGTSVNEQFF.

The CDR3 is CASSLAGTEMGGYTF. CDR3 bases: TGCGCCAGCAGCTTGGCCGGGACAGAGATGGGCGGCTACACCTTC. This chain joins TRBV5-1 and TRBJ1-2, with 7 bases lining up with TRBD1. V lost 0 bases to trimming and J lost 8 bases; unmatched junction nucleotides: 10. The CDR3 runs to 15 residues. The germline gives CDR1 SGHRS, CDR2 YFSETQ.

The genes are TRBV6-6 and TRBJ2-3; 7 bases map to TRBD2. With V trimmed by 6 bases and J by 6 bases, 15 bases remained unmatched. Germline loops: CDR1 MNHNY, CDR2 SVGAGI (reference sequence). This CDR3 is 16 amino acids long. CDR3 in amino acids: CASSHSRGRARDTQYF. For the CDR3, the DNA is TGTGCCAGCAGCCACTCACGAGGGAGGGCCCGGGATACGCAGTATTTT.